These 26 T cell receptor beta chains originate from one sample sequenced in a study of spatial heterogeneity in lung cancer. One entry per CDR3 protein, called by TCRdb with MiXCR from the 5' RACE reads. This table holds some 41,000 distinct CDR3 sequences, 8% to 11% found once. Specified time point: blood at routine non-recurrence follow-up after resection. The sequenced sample was PBMCs, obtained at follow-up. The receptors come from a female donor with early-stage non-small cell lung cancer.

This clonotype was observed at least ten times. This CDR3 is CASSEEPGQGPYEQYF. CDR3 coding DNA: TGTGCCAGCAGTGAAGAGCCGGGACAGGGACCCTACGAGCAGTACTTC. V and J are TRBV27 and TRBJ2-7, with 9 positions matching TRBD1. This CDR3 comprises 16 residues. The junction had 10 bases not matched to a gene; V was cut back by 5 bases and J by 2 bases. Germline values: CDR1 MNHEY, CDR2 SMNVEV (reference sequence).

This clonotype was picked up many times. The chain combines TRBV29-1 with TRBJ1-2; D is unclear. Trimming shortened V by 5 bases and J by 1 base, and 8 bases separated the two germline ends. This CDR3 is 12 amino acids long. Germline V gives CDR1 SQVTM, CDR2 ANQGSEA. CDR3 region: CSVKVSNYGYTF. Here the CDR3 DNA reads TGCAGCGTTAAAGTCAGTAACTATGGCTACACCTTC.

This clonotype was seen a handful of times. The chain recombines TRBV4-3 with TRBJ1-1; no clear D. The CDR3 totals 15 residues. The V gene lost 0 bases and the J gene lost 1 base, with 9 bases spanning the gap. Per germline, CDR1 LGHNA and CDR2 YSLEER. The chain's CDR3 is CASSQDNGPNTEAFF. CDR3 coding DNA: TGCGCCAGCAGCCAAGATAATGGGCCGAACACTGAAGCTTTCTTT.

This clonotype has ten or more counts. CDR3 DNA: TGTGCCAGCAGCCCCAACCCTACCGAGGGGGACTACGAGCAGTACTTC. Translated, it gives CASSPNPTEGDYEQYF. The chain has TRBV9 and TRBJ2-7, with D perhaps matching TRBD1 (6 bases). The CDR3 consists of 16 residues. Between the trimmed V and J ends, which lost 4 bases and 3 bases, there was a span of 20 bases. The germline V gene has CDR1 SGDLS and CDR2 YYNGEE.

V is TRBV25-1 and J is TRBJ2-7; possible D gene TRBD2, 6 bases. Germline assignment: CDR1 MGHDK and CDR2 SYGVNS. The germline V and J ends were trimmed by 5 bases and 3 bases, with 11 bases remaining between them. The CDR3 extends over 13 amino acids. The CDR3 protein is CASSRDSGYEQYF. DNA for the CDR3: TGTGCCAGCAGTAGGGACTCGGGCTACGAGCAGTACTTC.

At least ten counts were recorded for this clonotype. V is TRBV27 and J is TRBJ1-2; D not resolved. V was trimmed by 3 bases and J by 4 bases, leaving 9 bases between them. Germline V lookup: CDR1 MNHEY, CDR2 SMNVEV (reference sequence). The CDR3 extends over 13 amino acids. In DNA, the CDR3 is TGTGCCAGCAGTTTGAGCAGAGCCTATGGCTACACCTTC. Encoded protein: CASSLSRAYGYTF.

The sample holds a few counts of this clonotype. This sequence joins TRBV7-2 and TRBJ1-3; a weak D match, TRBD1 (6 bases). The CDR3 is 20 residues long. In germline, CDR1 is SGHTA, CDR2 FQGNSA. The V and J ends lost 2 bases and 0 bases respectively, with 23 bases between them. The CDR3 here is CASSLRSSTPGQSSGNTIYF. The CDR3 coding sequence is TGTGCCAGCAGCTTAAGGTCCTCAACGCCAGGACAGAGCTCTGGAAACACCATATATTTT.

The sample holds a few counts of this clonotype. The chain recombines TRBV4-1 with TRBJ2-7; TRBD1 agrees at 7 bases. Trimming removed 4 bases from V and 3 bases from J; junction bases left unmatched: 6. CDR3 size: 14 residues. The V gene's germline CDR1 is MGHRA and CDR2 YSYEKL. CDR3 sequence (DNA): TGCGCCAGCAGCCCGAGGACAGGTAACTACGAGCAGTACTTC. This encodes CASSPRTGNYEQYF.

The sample holds many counts of this clonotype. J is TRBJ2-1 and V is TRBV5-4; D remains unclear. The CDR3 extends over 16 amino acids. V lost 3 bases to trimming and J lost 7 bases, with 20 bases between them. The V gene's germline CDR1 is SGHNT and CDR2 YYREEE (reference sequence). The CDR3 nucleotides are TGTGCCAGCAGCTCGGCGGCCAAGCAGTCTTTGAATGAGCAGTTCTTC. It specifies CASSSAAKQSLNEQFF.

The rearrangement uses TRBV20-1 and TRBJ2-7; D remains unclear. Germline V gives CDR1 DFQATT, CDR2 SNEGSKA (reference sequence). This CDR3 has 12 amino acids. Trimming left V 0 bases short and J 3 bases short, with 6 bases between. The CDR3 sequence is CSARDLGYEQYF. Here the CDR3 DNA reads TGCAGTGCTAGAGATCTGGGCTACGAGCAGTACTTC.

The V gene is TRBV7-3, the J gene TRBJ2-5, with no clear D. The germline gives CDR1 SGHTA, CDR2 FQGTGA. The CDR3 is 12 residues long. The V end lost 5 bases, the J end lost 7 bases, and 11 bases lay between the germline ends. The CDR3 here is CASSPVFGTQYF. Written as DNA, the CDR3 is TGTGCCAGCAGCCCGGTCTTTGGGACCCAGTACTTC.

J is TRBJ2-2 and V is TRBV6-2 or TRBV6-3, with D possibly being TRBD1 or TRBD2 (6 bases each). The CDR3 loop spans 19 amino acids. Germline V gives CDR1 MNHEY, CDR2 SVGEGT. The V end lost 0 bases, the J end lost 0 bases, and 17 bases lay between the germline ends. In DNA form, the CDR3 reads TGTGCCAGCAGTTACTCGAAGGGGGGACTGTTCGCGAACACCGGGGAGCTGTTTTTT. Translated, it gives CASSYSKGGLFANTGELFF.

By share of the sample, this clonotype is medium-sized. This chain joins TRBV5-1 and TRBJ2-5, with TRBD1 matching 7 bases. Germline V lookup: CDR1 SGHRS, CDR2 YFSETQ. Germline trimming cut 0 bases from V and 4 bases from J; bases unmatched to any gene: 0. The CDR3 consists of 13 residues. In nucleotides, the CDR3 is TGCGCCAGCAGCTTGGGACAGGGAGAGACCCAGTACTTC. Encoded protein: CASSLGQGETQYF.

This clonotype was counted at least ten times. The chain employs TRBV10-3 and TRBJ1-5; the D gene is possibly TRBD1 (5 bases). The CDR3 is made up of 12 amino acids. The germline V gene has CDR1 ENHRY and CDR2 SYGVKD. V shed 8 bases and J shed 1 base, with 6 bases lying between them. The CDR3 region has the DNA TGTGCCATCCGGGACAGCAATCAGCCCCAGCATTTT. It specifies CAIRDSNQPQHF.

This clonotype was counted only a few times. The chain has TRBV7-2 and TRBJ2-7; weak D call: TRBD2 (5 bases). Germline V gives CDR1 SGHTA, CDR2 FQGNSA. Trimming removed 4 bases from V and 0 bases from J, with 13 bases in between. The CDR3 runs 15 residues. The CDR3 protein is CASSSSWTRSYEQYF. CDR3 sequence (DNA): TGTGCCAGCAGCTCATCATGGACTCGCTCCTACGAGCAGTACTTC.

This clonotype was detected a few times. The chain carries TRBV19 and TRBJ2-1, with TRBD2 matching 13 bases. J was trimmed by 5 bases and V by 6 bases; bases with no gene match: 10. The CDR3 covers 17 residues. Germline V CDR1 and CDR2: LNHDA, SQIVND (reference sequence). In nucleotides, the CDR3 is TGTGCCAGTAGCCGACTTGGCGGGACTAGCGGGGACAATGAGCAGTTCTTC. Translated, it gives CASSRLGGTSGDNEQFF.

This chain connects TRBV4-3 to TRBJ2-3; a weak D match, TRBD2 (6 bases). The CDR3 runs 15 residues. In germline, CDR1 is LGHNA, CDR2 YSLEER. Trimming cost V 4 bases and J 4 bases, with 15 bases left between them. CDR3 loop: CASSPDGREADTQYF. The CDR3, as DNA: TGCGCCAGCAGCCCTGATGGTAGGGAGGCAGATACGCAGTATTTT.

CDR3 region: CASRLETNLYQETQYF. The DNA of the CDR3 is TGCGCCAGCAGACTGGAGACAAACTTGTACCAAGAGACCCAGTACTTC. The chain employs TRBV5-1 and TRBJ2-5; D is undetermined. V gave up 5 bases and J gave up 0 bases, with 17 bases separating them. Germline CDR1 reads SGHRS; CDR2 reads YFSETQ. This CDR3 spans 16 amino acids.

In this sample, this clonotype turned up a few times. This sequence joins TRBV20-1 and TRBJ1-2, with TRBD1 matching over 9 bases. Germline CDR1 is DFQATT and CDR2 is SNEGSKA (reference sequence). The J segment lost 2 bases and the V segment lost 7 bases, leaving 14 bases of the junction unmatched. This CDR3 is built from 16 residues. The CDR3 coding sequence is TGCAGTGTCCTGTTGAGGCAGGACAGGGGAAACTATGGCTACACCTTC. Protein: CSVLLRQDRGNYGYTF.

This clonotype was counted at least ten times. The chain employs TRBV6-1 and TRBJ2-3; the D gene is possibly TRBD2 (5 bases). Trimming took off 4 bases at V and 2 bases at J, with 7 bases between the two ends. In germline, CDR1 is MNHNS, CDR2 SASEGT. This CDR3 region has 13 residues. CDR3 DNA: TGTGCCAGCAGTGTTCGGGACACAGATACGCAGTATTTT. This sequence encodes CASSVRDTDTQYF.

This clonotype qualifies as medium-sized. The genes are TRBV7-9 and TRBJ2-7, with a tentative D call TRBD2 (6 bases). CDR1 and CDR2 from the germline V gene are SEHNR and FQNEAQ (reference sequence). Trimming left V 1 base short and J 6 bases short, with 13 bases between. This CDR3 is 14 amino acids long. CDR3 DNA: TGTGCCAGCAGCTTAGTGGGGGGAATGGCCGAGCAGTACTTC. This encodes CASSLVGGMAEQYF.

Notes on this clonotype: An end of the junction differs from the germline gene, which may be a read error. The chain couples TRBV18 to TRBJ1-3; no definite D call. The germline gives CDR1 KGHSH, CDR2 LQKENI. This CDR3 contains 16 residues. For the CDR3, the DNA is TGTGCCAGCTCTCCACACCCTTTGAGCTCTGGAAACACCATATATTTT. Translated: CASSPHPLSSGNTIYF.

This clonotype was picked up many times. CDR3 sequence: CASSEGSGGPNEQYF. CDR3 bases: TGTGCCAGCAGTGAGGGAAGCGGGGGCCCGAACGAGCAGTACTTC. The genes are TRBV25-1 and TRBJ2-7; 8 nucleotides agree with TRBD2. The CDR3 is 15 amino acids. Germline values: CDR1 MGHDK, CDR2 SYGVNS. Germline trimming cut 3 bases from V and 5 bases from J; bases unmatched to any gene: 9.

This chain links TRBV6-6 with TRBJ2-7; D remains unclear. The CDR3 has 11 residues. Trimming removed 2 bases from V and 7 bases from J, with 6 bases in between. Per the germline V gene, CDR1 is MNHNY and CDR2 is SVGAGI (reference sequence). In DNA form, the CDR3 reads TGTGCCAGCAGTTACACGGCAGAGCAGTACTTC. Amino acids: CASSYTAEQYF.

The CDR3 bases are TGTGCCAGCAGTGACAGGGAGGCGAGTTATGGCTACACCTTC. Amino acids: CASSDREASYGYTF. V usage is TRBV21-1 and J usage is TRBJ1-2; the D call TRBD1 from the table was never checked on the DNA. TRBV21-1 is designated a pseudogene. The CDR3 length is 14 residues.

This clonotype was seen at least ten times. V usage is TRBV7-2 and J usage is TRBJ2-7; D might be TRBD1 or TRBD2, each matching 5 bases. This CDR3 comprises 14 residues. Germline V gene sequence: CDR1 SGHTA, CDR2 FQGNSA. The V end lost 1 base, the J end lost 1 base, and 8 bases lay between the germline ends. CDR3 DNA sequence: TGTGCCAGCAGCTTAGTGGGGGATTCCTACGAGCAGTACTTC. This gives the protein CASSLVGDSYEQYF.